The clone carrying this T cell receptor (beta chain) was detected once. Assay: immunoSEQ multiplex PCR; the TCRdb copy retains only in-frame clones and omits some. The sample has approximately 210,000 clones; roughly 94% are singletons. The data were obtained in a study of blood T cell repertoires in COVID-19. The CDR3 is 13 residues long. The V segment lost 11 bases and the J segment 7 bases; nucleotides outside the gene matches: 10. From germline, CDR1 is MDHEN and CDR2 SYDVKM. Specimen: peripheral blood. This chain links TRBV28 with TRBJ1-5; 8 nucleotides agree with TRBD1. The TCR originated in a man aged 30 to 39 with COVID-19, enrolled during active disease. CDR3: CAADQGTGQPQHF. CDR3 sequence (DNA): TGTGCCGCAGACCAGGGGACAGGACAGCCCCAGCATTTT.